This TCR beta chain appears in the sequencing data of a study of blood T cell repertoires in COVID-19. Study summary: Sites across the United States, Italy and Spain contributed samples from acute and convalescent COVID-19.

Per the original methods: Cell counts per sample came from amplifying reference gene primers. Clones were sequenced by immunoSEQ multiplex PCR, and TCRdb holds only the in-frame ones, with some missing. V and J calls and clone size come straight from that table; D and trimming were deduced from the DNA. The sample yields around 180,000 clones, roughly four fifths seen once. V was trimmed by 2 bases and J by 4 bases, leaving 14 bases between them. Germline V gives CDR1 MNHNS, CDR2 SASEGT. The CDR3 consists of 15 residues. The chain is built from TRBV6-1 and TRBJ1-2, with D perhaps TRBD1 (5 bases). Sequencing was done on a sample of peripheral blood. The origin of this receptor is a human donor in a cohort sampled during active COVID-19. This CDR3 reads CASSESPQGSYGYTF. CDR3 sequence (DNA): TGTGCCAGCAGTGAATCCCCCCAGGGTAGCTATGGCTACACCTTC.